The 5 T cell receptor beta chains reported below all come from one sample, sequenced in a study of T cells in Graves' hyperthyroidism and ophthalmopathy. RNA transcripts were the template for amplifying TCR beta CDR3 regions. Using the HTBI primer set, a first-round RT-PCR was run on the TCR CDR3. Each CDR3 protein gets one entry after TCRdb re-called the multiplex PCR reads with MiXCR. The table has 500,000 to 800,000 distinct CDR3 sequences, roughly 15% seen once. The sequenced material came from blood. The receptors originated from a woman in her forties or fifties with Graves' ophthalmopathy.

Many counts were recorded for this clonotype. The chain combines TRBV12-3 or TRBV12-4 with TRBJ2-7, with TRBD1 matching over 7 bases. The trim removed 4 bases at V and 1 base at J, leaving 7 bases unmatched. This CDR3 is 15 amino acids long. CDR3 region: CASSSPQTGSYEQYF. The CDR3 bases are TGTGCCAGCAGTTCCCCCCAGACAGGGTCCTACGAGCAGTACTTC.

As concerns this clonotype: The germline gene is not matched at one end of the junction; a read error may be the cause. The chain is built from TRBV7-9 and TRBJ2-2; TRBD1 matches 7 bases. The germline V gene encodes CDR1 SEHNR and CDR2 FQNEAQ (reference sequence). This CDR3 contains 17 residues. The CDR3 DNA sequence: TGTGCCAGCAGCTTAGCCCCGGGACAGCAAGACACCGGGGAGCTATTTTTT. It encodes CASSLAPGQQDTGELFF.

Many counts were recorded for this clonotype. V usage is TRBV6-1 and J usage is TRBJ2-3; tentatively, D is TRBD1 (5 bases). The germline CDR1 and CDR2 sequences are MNHNS and SASEGT. Trimming took off 0 bases at V and 7 bases at J, with 14 bases between the two ends. The CDR3 sequence is 15 residues long. This chain's CDR3 is CASSEADGYRYTQYF. The CDR3 region has the DNA TGTGCCAGCAGTGAAGCTGACGGCTACAGGTATACGCAGTATTTT.

In its sample, this clonotype was seen a few times. The chain carries TRBV19 and TRBJ1-5, with TRBD1 as a possible D gene (6 bases). V was trimmed by 5 bases and J by 0 bases, leaving 14 bases between them. CDR1 is LNHDA, CDR2 SQIVND, per germline (reference sequence). The CDR3 length is 16 residues. In DNA form, the CDR3 reads TGTGCCAGTAGTCTTGGACAGCAAGGTAGCAATCAGCCCCAGCATTTT. This gives the protein CASSLGQQGSNQPQHF.

This clonotype was found a few times. The rearrangement links TRBV4-1 to TRBJ1-1, with D perhaps TRBD1 (5 bases). Trimming pared 1 base from V and 6 bases from J, leaving 9 bases between. The CDR3 contains 13 residues. Germline lookup yields CDR1 MGHRA and CDR2 YSYEKL. CDR3 DNA: TGCGCCAGCAGCCAAGGGGACTTCGCTGAAGCTTTCTTT. Translating gives CASSQGDFAEAFF.